A single sample is the source of the 8 T cell receptor beta chains below, sequenced in a study of a mutant IDH1 vaccine in newly diagnosed glioma. Time point in this sample: baseline, week 1 (first vaccination visit). Indicated treatment: pre-vaccination baseline after standard-of-care therapy. The repertoire was sequenced with immunoSEQ multiplex PCR; TCRdb's copy has only in-frame clones and lacks some. The sample lists 85,000 to 100,000 clones, around 80% occurring once. The sequencing here drew on PBMCs, taken from a glioma patient treated with radiotherapy, temozolomide or both. These receptors all come from a man between 40 and 49 years old with glioma.

Here the CDR3 reads CASSQGQGFYNEQFF. CDR3 sequence (DNA): TGTGCCAGCAGCCAGGGACAGGGTTTCTACAATGAGCAGTTCTTC. The genes are TRBV14 and TRBJ2-1; 9 positions match TRBD1. CDR3 size: 15 residues. Germline V lookup: CDR1 SGHDN, CDR2 FVKESK. V lost 3 bases, J lost 3 bases, and 3 bases stayed unmatched.

This clone has ten or more counts. V is TRBV5-6 and J is TRBJ1-6; tentatively, D is TRBD1 (6 bases). The CDR3 runs 15 residues. Trimming left V 4 bases short and J 9 bases short, with 17 bases between. CDR1 SGHDT and CDR2 YYEEEE come from the germline V gene. The CDR3, as DNA: TGTGCCAGCAGCGAACTTACAGGGTCCCTTTCACCCCTCCACTTT. This gives the protein CASSELTGSLSPLHF.

The chain links TRBV19 to TRBJ2-5, with 7 bases identical to TRBD1. The ends lost 1 base at V and 2 bases at J; junction bases unmatched: 7. Looked up from germline, CDR1 is LNHDA and CDR2 is SQIVND (reference sequence). There are 16 residues in the CDR3. DNA for the CDR3: TGTGCCAGTAGTATAGTGTGGGGACAGCTTCAAGAGACCCAGTACTTC. Protein sequence: CASSIVWGQLQETQYF.

A note on this clone: The junction and the germline gene differ at one end; a read error may be behind it. The V and J genes are TRBV4-3 and TRBJ1-1; 7 bases line up with TRBD1. CDR3 length: 15 amino acids. Germline V gene lookup returns CDR1 LGHNA and CDR2 YSLEER. The CDR3 sequence is CASSQGDRVNPEAFF. As DNA, the CDR3 is TGCGCCAGCAGCCAAGGAGACAGGGTGAACCCTGAAGCTTTCTTT.

The V call is TRBV9, the J call TRBJ2-7; the D is unclear. The germline gives CDR1 SGDLS, CDR2 YYNGEE. The CDR3 is 13 amino acids. Trimming took 4 bases from V and 0 from J, leaving 8 bases between them. CDR3 sequence: CASSTHPSYEQYF. CDR3 bases: TGTGCCAGCAGCACCCACCCCTCCTACGAGCAGTACTTC.

The rearrangement joins TRBV19 to TRBJ2-1, with TRBD1 as a possible D gene (5 bases). This CDR3 is built from 13 residues. Germline V gives CDR1 LNHDA, CDR2 SQIVND (reference sequence). The germline V and J ends were trimmed by 5 bases and 6 bases, with 11 bases remaining between them. The CDR3 coding sequence is TGTGCCAGTAGTCCAGGGCTGAGCAATGAGCAGTTCTTC. Amino acids: CASSPGLSNEQFF.

This chain joins TRBV30 and TRBJ2-3; 15 nucleotides agree with TRBD2. Per germline, CDR1 GTSNPN and CDR2 SVGIG (reference sequence). Trimming removed 5 bases from V and 4 bases from J; junction bases left unmatched: 1. There are 14 residues in the CDR3. CDR3 DNA sequence: TGTGCCTGGGGACTAGCGGGAGGGTCAGATACGCAGTATTTT. This sequence encodes CAWGLAGGSDTQYF.

The J gene is TRBJ1-5, the V gene TRBV28, with D unclear. V gave up 8 bases and J gave up 3 bases, with 14 bases separating them. The CDR3 extends over 14 amino acids. The V gene's germline CDR1 is MDHEN and CDR2 SYDVKM. The CDR3 DNA sequence: TGTGCCAGCCGAGGGCCCCCGGCCAATCAGCCCCAGCATTTT. Amino acid sequence: CASRGPPANQPQHF.